These T cell receptor beta chains were read from a single sample in a study of CD4 T cells in relation to SARS-CoV-2 and coronaviruses. Sequencing was performed with immunoSEQ multiplex PCR; in TCRdb, only in-frame clones are kept and a portion is missing. This sample has approximately 18,000 clones, with about 80% found just once. For these TCRs, the target antigens are not known. Sequenced: CD4+ T cells from PBMCs, cultured in vitro. These receptors were taken from a human donor in good health. Both conserved end residues are part of each CDR3. A D gene is named only where the DNA matches it firmly. Size values are once, few and many counts, or a class for expanded clones, and some rows have none.

TGTGCCAGCAGCCAAGGCTACGAGCAGTACTTC	CASSQGYEQYF	TRBV14	11	NA	NA	TRBJ2-7
TGCGCCAGCAGTAGGACAGGGACCCAACTGAACACTGAAGCTTTCTTT	CASSRTGTQLNTEAFF	TRBV5-1	16	TRBD1	NA	TRBJ1-1
TGTGCCATCGAGGGACAGGACACCTACGAGCAGTACTTC	CAIEGQDTYEQYF	TRBV10-3	13	TRBD1	NA	TRBJ2-7
TGTGCCAGCAGCCAAGAAGGACAGAAAGAGACCCAGTACTTC	CASSQEGQKETQYF	TRBV3-1/TRBV3-2	14	NA	NA	TRBJ2-5
TGTGCCAGCTCTGGCAGGGGAGCAACCAAAAACATTCAGTACTTC	CASSGRGATKNIQYF	TRBV5-6	15	NA	NA	TRBJ2-4
TGCGCCAGCAGCTTAGGATCCGAAGGAGCCGCACAGTACTTC	CASSLGSEGAAQYF	TRBV5-1	14	NA	NA	TRBJ2-7
TGTGCCAGTAGTGAGCCGGGAGGGCCGTCGGGCAATGAGCAGTTCTTC	CASSEPGGPSGNEQFF	TRBV19	16	TRBD2	NA	TRBJ2-1
TGTGCCAGCAGTGAGACCTCGGGACTCGGTATGGGTTACACCGGGGAGCTGTTTTTT	CASSETSGLGMGYTGELFF	TRBV6-1	19	NA	NA	TRBJ2-2
TGTGCCACCAGTGCGGCGGGGGTGGGAGAGACCCAGTACTTC	CATSAAGVGETQYF	TRBV24-1	14	TRBD2	once	TRBJ2-5
TGTGCCAGCAGCCAAGATAGGGCGGCGACAGGGGGCAACATTCAGTACTTC	CASSQDRAATGGNIQYF	TRBV4-2	17	TRBD1	NA	TRBJ2-4
TGCAGCTCCGAAAGGGAGCAGTTCTTC	CSSEREQFF	TRBV20-1	9	NA	few	TRBJ2-1
TGCGCCAGCAGCCAAGATATGAGGGATGGTCAGCCCCAGCATTTT	CASSQDMRDGQPQHF	TRBV4-1	15	NA	NA	TRBJ1-5
TGTGCCAGCAGCTTACTAGCGGGAGAGGGGACCGGGGAGCTGTTTTTT	CASSLLAGEGTGELFF	TRBV7-3	16	TRBD2	few	TRBJ2-2
TGTGCCAGCAGATCAAAACTAAGCGGGAGAGGACAGGGCGAGCAGTACTTC	CASRSKLSGRGQGEQYF	TRBV27	17	NA	NA	TRBJ2-7
TGTGCCAGCACCCTCTCGAGAGGGGGGGATACGCAGTATTTT	CASTLSRGGDTQYF	TRBV6-5	14	NA	NA	TRBJ2-3
TGCAGTGCTAGTTCGGGGAGGTACACTGAAGCTTTCTTT	CSASSGRYTEAFF	TRBV20-1	13	NA	once	TRBJ1-1
TGTGCCATCAGAGAGTATTACGAGCAGTACTTC	CAIREYYEQYF	TRBV10-3	11	NA	few	TRBJ2-7